This entry lists 23 T cell receptor beta chains sequenced from one sample in a study of blood T cell repertoires in COVID-19. Clones were read by immunoSEQ multiplex PCR, and TCRdb kept only the in-frame ones, dropping some. The data show 160,000 or so clones, 75% to 85% seen once. Sequencing input: PBMCs or T cells enriched from blood (not recorded which). These receptors all stem from a woman in her fifties or sixties who had recovered from COVID-19.

CDR3 DNA sequence: TGCGCCAGCAGCCAAGCGGGACAGGGGCTTGAAGCTTTCTTT. Protein sequence: CASSQAGQGLEAFF. V gene TRBV4-1 combines with J gene TRBJ1-1; TRBD1 aligns across 10 bases. Germline values: CDR1 MGHRA, CDR2 YSYEKL. CDR3 size: 14 residues. The V gene end was trimmed by 1 base and the J gene end by 7 bases; junction bases not matched to a gene: 3.

V usage is TRBV18 and J usage is TRBJ2-3, with 14 bases lining up with TRBD2. Germline-derived CDR1 and CDR2 are KGHSH and LQKENI. Trimming at V came to 3 bases and at J to 2 bases, leaving 7 bases not matched to a gene. The length of the CDR3 is 18 residues. Here the CDR3 DNA reads TGTGCCAGCTCACCTAGCGGGACTAGCGGGGGCCTCACAGATACGCAGTATTTT. Its protein is CASSPSGTSGGLTDTQYF.

This chain joins TRBV7-2 and TRBJ1-1, with D tentatively TRBD1 (6 bases). Deletions cut 0 bases from V and 5 bases from J, with 10 bases between. Germline CDR1 and CDR2: SGHTA and FQGNSA. This CDR3 comprises 14 residues. This CDR3 is CASSLARGATEAFF. The DNA for the CDR3 is TGTGCCAGCAGCTTAGCGCGGGGGGCGACTGAAGCTTTCTTT. Drawing the rest from reference TRBV7-2 and TRBJ1-1, the complete variable domain is GAGVSQSPSNKVTEKGKDVELRCDPISGHTALYWYRQSLGQGLEFLIYFQGNSAPDKSGLPSDRFSAERTGGSVSTLTIQRTQQEDSAVYLCASSLARGATEAFFGQGTRLTVV.

The rearrangement links TRBV19 to TRBJ1-4, with D possibly matching TRBD1 (6 bases). V lost 5 bases, J lost 5 bases, and 21 bases lay in between. From germline, CDR1 is LNHDA and CDR2 SQIVND (reference sequence). The CDR3 has 17 residues. The CDR3 DNA sequence: TGTGCCAGTAGTTCTGTCTTCTTACGACAGGACAATGAAAAACTGTTTTTT. Its translation is CASSSVFLRQDNEKLFF.

The V gene is TRBV3-1 (or the pseudogene TRBV3-2), the J gene TRBJ1-5; the D is unclear. V was clipped by 4 bases and J by 6 bases, with 16 bases between them. The CDR3 totals 15 residues. Germline CDR1 is LGHDT and CDR2 is YNNKEL (reference sequence). CDR3 DNA: TGTGCCAGCAGCCCAGACGGGTCTCGAGTTCAGCCCCAGCATTTT. Protein product: CASSPDGSRVQPQHF.

The chain links TRBV2 to TRBJ2-3; perhaps TRBD2 as D (5 bases). The germline V gene has CDR1 SNHLY and CDR2 FYNNEI. Deletions cut 5 bases from V and 2 bases from J, with 14 bases between. This CDR3 is 15 amino acids long. The CDR3 bases are TGTGCCAGCAGTCCCGGACTGGATTACACAGATACGCAGTATTTT. It is translated as CASSPGLDYTDTQYF.

This chain connects TRBV10-1 to TRBJ2-3, with D perhaps TRBD2 (7 bases). The CDR3 totals 15 residues. Deletions cut 0 bases from V and 4 bases from J, with 11 bases between. From germline, CDR1 is WNHNN and CDR2 SYGVQD (reference sequence). The CDR3 coding sequence is TGCGCCAGCAGTGAGTCTCGCGGGGGCCCAGATACGCAGTATTTT. This codes for CASSESRGGPDTQYF.

J is TRBJ1-5 and V is TRBV7-2, with unresolved D. V gave up 2 bases and J gave up 2 bases, with 7 bases separating them. CDR1 is SGHTA and CDR2 is FQGNSA in the germline V gene. The CDR3 consists of 14 residues. In nucleotides, the CDR3 is TGTGCCAGCAGCTTAATACCAGGCAATCAGCCCCAGCATTTT. Its translation is CASSLIPGNQPQHF.

The genes are TRBV3-1 (or the pseudogene TRBV3-2) and TRBJ1-2, with D uncertain. CDR3 length: 15 amino acids. Germline values: CDR1 LGHDT, CDR2 YNNKEL (reference sequence). Trimming shortened V by 0 bases and J by 0 bases, and 8 bases separated the two germline ends. CDR3 in amino acids: CASSQDRNSNYGYTF. The CDR3 nucleotides read TGTGCCAGCAGCCAAGACAGGAATTCTAACTATGGCTACACCTTC.

The chain links TRBV27 to TRBJ1-4, with a weak D call TRBD1 (6 bases). The CDR3 consists of 15 residues. Germline V CDR1 and CDR2: MNHEY, SMNVEV (reference sequence). Between the trimmed V and J ends, which lost 5 bases and 2 bases, there was a span of 12 bases. CDR3 DNA: TGTGCCAGCAGTGAGGGGGAGAGGACTAATGAAAAACTGTTTTTT. This sequence encodes CASSEGERTNEKLFF.

The CDR3 DNA reads as TGTGCTAGTGGTTTGCCAACCCCGACAGGGGGTGAAAAACTGTTTTTT. Encoded protein: CASGLPTPTGGEKLFF. V usage is TRBV12-5 and J usage is TRBJ1-4; TRBD1 aligns across 9 bases. V gave up 2 bases and J gave up 7 bases; unmatched junction bases: 8. The CDR3 spans 16 residues. Germline lookup yields CDR1 LGHNT and CDR2 FRNRAP.

J is TRBJ2-4 and V is TRBV28; tentative D call: TRBD1 (6 bases). V was trimmed by 8 bases and J by 4 bases, leaving 12 bases between them. CDR3 size: 13 residues. CDR1 MDHEN and CDR2 SYDVKM come from the germline V gene. The CDR3 region has the DNA TGTGCCAGCGGTGGGGGCGGTAAAAACATTCAGTACTTC. Its protein product is CASGGGGKNIQYF.

The J gene is TRBJ1-3, the V gene TRBV5-1; D unresolved. The CDR3 is made up of 17 amino acids. The V gene's germline CDR1 is SGHRS and CDR2 YFSETQ. Trimming stripped 4 bases from V and 0 bases from J, with 17 bases between. CDR3 coding DNA: TGCGCCAGCAGCGAACGCCCCACCAGTGGCTCTGGAAACACCATATATTTT. Translation gives CASSERPTSGSGNTIYF.

The CDR3 spells CATSNNRAQETQYF. For the CDR3, the DNA is TGTGCCACCAGCAACAACAGGGCCCAAGAGACCCAGTACTTC. The chain combines TRBV15 with TRBJ2-5; TRBD1 might be the D (6 bases). Germline V gene sequence: CDR1 LNHNV, CDR2 YYDKDF (reference sequence). This CDR3 has 14 residues. V lost 4 bases, J lost 1 base, and 10 bases lay in between.

This sequence joins TRBV20-1 and TRBJ2-1; TRBD2 aligns across 10 bases. The CDR3 spans 15 residues. The J segment lost 6 bases and the V segment lost 3 bases, leaving 8 bases of the junction unmatched. The germline CDR1 and CDR2 sequences are DFQATT and SNEGSKA (reference sequence). The CDR3 coding sequence is TGCAGTGCTAGTTTCGCTAGCGGGGGCCTCAATGAGCAGTTCTTC. This encodes CSASFASGGLNEQFF.

This chain connects TRBV9 to TRBJ2-6; D not certain. The CDR3 length is 17 residues. V gave up 0 bases and J gave up 2 bases, with 12 bases separating them. Germline V gives CDR1 SGDLS, CDR2 YYNGEE. CDR3 region: CASSVAGRSTGANVLTF. The CDR3 DNA is TGTGCCAGCAGCGTAGCTGGTAGGAGCACTGGGGCCAACGTCCTGACTTTC. Complete variable domain (other parts from reference TRBV9 and TRBJ2-6): DSGVTQTPKHLITATGQRVTLRCSPRSGDLSVYWYQQSLDQGLQFLIQYYNGEERAKGNILERFSAQQFPDLHSELNLSSLELGDSALYFCASSVAGRSTGANVLTFGAGSRLTVL.

The CDR3 sequence: CASSVGGGDIQYF. Here the CDR3 DNA reads TGTGCCAGCAGCGTAGGGGGCGGGGACATTCAGTACTTC. This chain joins TRBV9 and TRBJ2-4, with D perhaps TRBD2 (6 bases). The germline CDR1 and CDR2 sequences are SGDLS and YYNGEE. CDR3 size: 13 residues. V was clipped by 0 bases and J by 8 bases, with 9 bases between them.

This clone was picked up a small number of times. As DNA, the CDR3 is TGTGCCAGTAGTGCGGGGGTATGGACTGAAGCTTTCTTT. As protein: CASSAGVWTEAFF. The chain links TRBV19 to TRBJ1-1; D possibly corresponds to TRBD1 (5 bases). V lost 5 bases and J lost 5, with 12 bases in between. The CDR3 runs 13 residues. Germline V lookup: CDR1 LNHDA, CDR2 SQIVND (reference sequence). The full variable domain, in which reference TRBV19 and TRBJ1-1 provide the parts outside the CDR3, is DGGITQSPKYLFRKEGQNVTLSCEQNLNHDAMYWYRQDPGQGLRLIYYSQIVNDFQKGDIAEGYSVSREKKESFPLTVTSAQKNPTAFYLCASSAGVWTEAFFGQGTRLTVV.

The table lists this clone with a few counts. J is TRBJ1-3 and V is TRBV18; D remains ambiguous. Per the germline V gene, CDR1 is KGHSH and CDR2 is LQKENI. There are 15 residues in the CDR3. V shed 2 bases and J shed 4 bases, with 12 bases lying between them. This CDR3 is CASSPTLSVGNTIYF. DNA of the CDR3: TGTGCCAGCTCACCAACTCTTAGTGTGGGAAACACCATATATTTT.

The rearrangement uses TRBV6-1 and TRBJ1-3, with D perhaps matching TRBD1 (5 bases). V lost 3 bases and J lost 0, with 12 bases in between. Germline values: CDR1 MNHNS, CDR2 SASEGT. The CDR3 spans 16 residues. The CDR3 DNA follows: TGTGCCAGCAGTGATTGGAGGGGAGACTCTGGAAACACCATATATTTT. This translates into CASSDWRGDSGNTIYF.

The rearrangement uses TRBV5-4 and TRBJ2-1; 10 bases match TRBD2. V lost 4 bases, J lost 2 bases, and 3 bases stayed unmatched. Germline values: CDR1 SGHNT, CDR2 YYREEE (reference sequence). The CDR3 spans 15 residues. CDR3 region: CASSPSGGAYNEQFF. As DNA, the CDR3 is TGTGCCAGCAGCCCTAGCGGGGGAGCCTACAATGAGCAGTTCTTC.

The rearrangement uses TRBV7-2 and TRBJ1-5; weak D call: TRBD1 (6 bases). V lost 3 bases and J lost 9, with 18 bases in between. The CDR3 consists of 15 residues. Germline V gene lookup returns CDR1 SGHTA and CDR2 FQGNSA. The CDR3 DNA is TGTGCCAGCAGCTTTTTTGCGCAGGGGTTCGGGCCCCAGCATTTT. As protein: CASSFFAQGFGPQHF. The full variable domain, its missing parts supplied by reference TRBV7-2 and TRBJ1-5, is GAGVSQSPSNKVTEKGKDVELRCDPISGHTALYWYRQSLGQGLEFLIYFQGNSAPDKSGLPSDRFSAERTGGSVSTLTIQRTQQEDSAVYLCASSFFAQGFGPQHFGDGTRLSIL.

The chain carries TRBV13 and TRBJ1-6; D uncertain. Trimming took off 3 bases at V and 7 bases at J, with 13 bases between the two ends. The germline V gene has CDR1 PRHDT and CDR2 FYEKMQ (reference sequence). CDR3 size: 15 residues. CDR3 sequence (DNA): TGTGCCAGCAGCTTTAACCGGGTCCTAAATTCACCCCTCCACTTT. Translating gives CASSFNRVLNSPLHF. The full variable domain, rest sourced from reference TRBV13 and TRBJ1-6, is AAGVIQSPRHLIKEKRETATLKCYPIPRHDTVYWYQQGPGQDPQFLISFYEKMQSDKGSIPDRFSAQQFSDYHSELNMSSLELGDSALYFCASSFNRVLNSPLHFGNGTRLTVT.